This TCR beta chain was sequenced in a study of neurological immune-mediated disorders. The CDR3 is 12 amino acids. CDR1 and CDR2 (germline): DFQATT, SNEGSKA (reference sequence). Deletions cut 8 bases from V and 1 base from J, with 10 bases between. The time point is: longitudinal time-point 1 (baseline). Unsorted libraries used 2 million PBMCs kept at -80 degrees C. In its sample, this clonotype was seen many times. cDNA synthesis was performed by 5'RACE with 10-nucleotide random UMIs. Via MiXCR, TCRdb re-called the 5' RACE reads, giving one row per CDR3 protein. The sample has under 90,000 distinct CDR3 sequences, roughly 10% seen once.

The chain has TRBV20-1 and TRBJ2-3; no clear D. The receptor's source is a man younger than 45 in good health. Sequencing input: PBMCs. The CDR3 loop is CSPGDGTDTQYF. In DNA form, the CDR3 reads TGCAGTCCCGGCGACGGCACAGATACGCAGTATTTT.